The clone carrying this TCR beta chain was counted only a few times. All trial patients relapsed after autologous stem cell transplantation. This entry belongs to a study of PD-1 blockade in classical Hodgkin lymphoma. At the level of the study: The study gave patients nivolumab 3 mg/kg intravenously every 2 weeks.

Profiling relied on immunoSEQ multiplex PCR, and the TCRdb table lists in-frame clones only, not all of them. This table holds around 21,000 clones, 74% found once. Trimming took 1 base from V and 1 from J, leaving 16 bases between them. CDR3 length equals 17 residues. The germline V gene encodes CDR1 LGHNT and CDR2 FRNRAP. Material: peripheral blood mononuclear cells (PBMCs), obtained at baseline. V gene TRBV12-5 combines with J gene TRBJ2-5, with D possibly matching TRBD2 (6 bases). This sequence originates from a human donor with classical Hodgkin lymphoma. CDR3 amino acids: CASGLARGIGGQETQYF. The CDR3 region has the DNA TGTGCTAGTGGTTTGGCCCGGGGGATAGGCGGCCAAGAGACCCAGTACTTC.